The 15 T cell receptor beta chains below were found in one sample sequenced in a study of graft-versus-host responses after intestinal transplantation (dated by TCRdb to the early 2020s). To prepare the library, the immunoSEQ multiplex PCR assay was applied. Here the immuneACCESS table is served through TCRdb, limited to in-frame sequences with V and J called. Missing clones are a known gap in these copies; in checked studies unresolved V genes cover under half, and the rest lacks a known reason. The sample table records fewer than 75,000 clones; over 85% of these occur just once. Of the sample, 1.6% falls within the top ten clones. Material: PBMCs, obtained 26 days after transplant. These TCRs come from a human patient who received an intestinal transplant, so some T cells may come from the graft donor.

The V gene is TRBV4-1, the J gene TRBJ1-5; 7 positions match TRBD1. This CDR3 has 13 amino acids. V lost 2 bases to trimming and J lost 5 bases; unmatched junction nucleotides: 0. Germline CDR1 MGHRA, CDR2 YSYEKL. Here the CDR3 reads CASSQQGDQPQHF. Here the CDR3 DNA reads TGCGCCAGCAGCCAACAGGGGGATCAGCCCCAGCATTTT.

V usage is TRBV5-2 and J usage is TRBJ2-6; the D segment call TRBD2 is taken from the table without a DNA check. TRBV5-2 has pseudogene status. The length of the CDR3 is 18 residues. Here the CDR3 reads CASNTMRGTQSRANVLTF. CDR3 nucleotide sequence: TGTGCCAGCAACACGATGCGAGGTACACAAAGTCGGGCCAACGTCCTGACTTTC.

This chain joins TRBV11-2 and TRBJ2-7, with 10 bases that match TRBD2. This CDR3 spans 15 amino acids. V lost 4 bases and J lost 5; bases outside the gene matches: 8. Germline-derived CDR1 and CDR2 are SGHAT and FQNNGV. The CDR3 region has the DNA TGTGCCAGCAGCTCGCTGGGGCTAGCGGGGGACGAGCAGTACTTC. Its protein product is CASSSLGLAGDEQYF.

V usage is TRBV28 and J usage is TRBJ1-2, with 9 bases matching TRBD1. The CDR3 has 13 residues. The V and J ends lost 6 bases and 7 bases, in that order; junction bases with no gene match: 6. Germline CDR1 is MDHEN and CDR2 is SYDVKM. This chain's CDR3 is CASRWTGASGYTF. As DNA, the CDR3 is TGTGCCAGCAGGTGGACAGGGGCCTCTGGCTACACCTTC.

The J gene is TRBJ2-1, the V gene TRBV5-3; maybe TRBD2 (5 bases). TRBV5-3 is an ORF; its function is uncertain. Trimming took off 0 bases at V and 7 bases at J, with 8 bases between the two ends. The CDR3 contains 13 residues. CDR3 in DNA: TGTGCCAGAAGCTTGGGTGGAGGTAATGAGCAGTTCTTC. As protein: CARSLGGGNEQFF.

The chain links TRBV28 to TRBJ1-4; D remains ambiguous. Trimming pared 6 bases from V and 0 bases from J, leaving 5 bases between. CDR3 length: 13 residues. CDR1 MDHEN and CDR2 SYDVKM come from the germline V gene. The CDR3 here is CASRRPTNEKLFF. The DNA for the CDR3 is TGTGCCAGCAGGAGGCCAACTAATGAAAAACTGTTTTTT. Drawing the rest from reference TRBV28 and TRBJ1-4, the complete variable domain is DVKVTQSSRYLVKRTGEKVFLECVQDMDHENMFWYRQDPGLGLRLIYFSYDVKMKEKGDIPEGYSVSREKKERFSLILESASTNQTSMYLCASRRPTNEKLFFGSGTQLSVL.

The CDR3 loop is CASSQGAQNTEAFF. The CDR3 DNA reads as TGCGCCAGCAGCCAAGGGGCACAGAACACTGAAGCTTTCTTT. The chain uses TRBV4-3 and TRBJ1-1; no firm D call. Germline V lookup: CDR1 LGHNA, CDR2 YSLEER. This CDR3 spans 14 amino acids. Trimming removed 1 base at V and 1 base at J, with 7 bases between.

The chain recombines TRBV28 with TRBJ2-3; D not resolved. Germline-derived CDR1 and CDR2 are MDHEN and SYDVKM. V lost 5 bases, J lost 0 bases, and 18 bases lay in between. This CDR3 has 17 residues. CDR3 loop: CASSQQPRRSSTDTQYF. Here the CDR3 DNA reads TGTGCCAGCAGTCAACAGCCCCGCCGATCTAGCACAGATACGCAGTATTTT.

The chain has TRBV7-6 and TRBJ1-2; 10 bases are shared with TRBD1. The CDR3 runs 14 residues. Germline V gene sequence: CDR1 SGHVS, CDR2 FNYEAQ. J lost 5 bases, V lost 2 bases, and 2 bases had no gene match. The CDR3 protein is CASSLRDRGYGYTF. The CDR3 DNA is TGTGCCAGCAGCTTACGGGACAGGGGATATGGCTACACCTTC.

This clone has just a few counts. The gene calls are TRBV19 and TRBJ1-3, with D unclear. CDR3 length: 12 residues. Germline V gene lookup returns CDR1 LNHDA and CDR2 SQIVND (reference sequence). V lost 3 bases, J lost 5 bases, and 5 bases lay in between. This CDR3 reads CASSILRNTIYF. For the CDR3, the DNA is TGTGCCAGTAGTATCCTCCGAAACACCATATATTTT.

The rearrangement uses TRBV4-3 and TRBJ2-3, with 9 bases fitting TRBD2. Germline CDR1 LGHNA, CDR2 YSLEER. The CDR3 length is 16 residues. Unmatched junction bases numbered 7, after V lost 0 bases and J lost 6 bases. DNA of the CDR3: TGCGCCAGCAGCCAAGATCTTGCGGGGGGGCATGATACGCAGTATTTT. Its translation: CASSQDLAGGHDTQYF.

The V gene is TRBV14, the J gene TRBJ1-6, with TRBD1 as a possible D gene (5 bases). This CDR3 is built from 18 residues. V was trimmed by 4 bases and J by 7 bases, leaving 23 bases between them. From germline, CDR1 is SGHDN and CDR2 FVKESK. CDR3 amino acids: CASSLDGRRAGRNSPLHF. Written as DNA, the CDR3 is TGTGCCAGCAGCCTCGACGGCAGACGGGCAGGGAGGAATTCACCCCTCCACTTT.

The chain has TRBV15 and TRBJ2-1; 8 bases fit TRBD1. The CDR3 is 15 residues long. CDR1 LNHNV and CDR2 YYDKDF come from the germline V gene (reference sequence). Trimming at V came to 4 bases and at J to 5 bases, leaving 7 bases not matched to a gene. The CDR3 bases are TGTGCCACCAGCATAACAGGGGGGAACCACAATGAGCAGTTCTTC. Amino acids: CATSITGGNHNEQFF. The full variable domain, in which reference TRBV15 and TRBJ2-1 provide the parts outside the CDR3, is DAMVIQNPRYQVTQFGKPVTLSCSQTLNHNVMYWYQQKSSQAPKLLFHYYDKDFNNEADTPDNFQSRRPNTSFCFLDIRSPGLGDTAMYLCATSITGGNHNEQFFGPGTRLTVL.

This clone was found once. This rearrangement joins TRBV5-1 to TRBJ2-3; TRBD2 aligns across 9 bases. Germline CDR1 reads SGHRS; CDR2 reads YFSETQ. Trimming at V came to 4 bases and at J to 7 bases, leaving 10 bases not matched to a gene. The CDR3 loop spans 15 amino acids. CDR3 loop: CASSQPGLALHTQYF. The CDR3 DNA reads as TGCGCCAGCAGCCAGCCGGGACTAGCTCTACATACGCAGTATTTT. The full variable domain, with the rest looked up from reference TRBV5-1 and TRBJ2-3, is KAGVTQTPRYLIKTRGQQVTLSCSPISGHRSVSWYQQTPGQGLQFLFEYFSETQRNKGNFPGRFSGRQFSNSRSEMNVSTLELGDSALYLCASSQPGLALHTQYFGPGTRLTVL.

This rearrangement joins TRBV6-5 to TRBJ2-2; D is undetermined. The CDR3 has 14 amino acids. V lost 4 bases and J 2 bases, leaving 8 bases between the germline ends. Per the germline V gene, CDR1 is MNHEY and CDR2 is SVGAGI. The CDR3 region has the DNA TGTGCCAGCAGTTCCGGGTCAAACACCGGGGAGCTGTTTTTT. Translated: CASSSGSNTGELFF.